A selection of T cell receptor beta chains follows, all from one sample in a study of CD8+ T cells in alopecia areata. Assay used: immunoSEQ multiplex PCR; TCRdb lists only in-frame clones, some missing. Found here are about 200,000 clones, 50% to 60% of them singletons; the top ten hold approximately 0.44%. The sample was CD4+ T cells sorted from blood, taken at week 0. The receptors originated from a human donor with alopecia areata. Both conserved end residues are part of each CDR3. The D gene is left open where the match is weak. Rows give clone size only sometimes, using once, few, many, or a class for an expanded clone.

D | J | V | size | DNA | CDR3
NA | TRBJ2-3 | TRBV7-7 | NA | TGTGCCAGCAGCCCTATTGATACGCAGTATTTT | CASSPIDTQYF
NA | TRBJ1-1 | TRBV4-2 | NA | TGTGCCAGCAGCCAAAGCGGCCTTCTGAACACTGAAGCTTTCTTT | CASSQSGLLNTEAFF
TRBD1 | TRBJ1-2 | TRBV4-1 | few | TGCGCCAGCAGCCACCCGAGGGGACAGCACTATGGCTACACCTTC | CASSHPRGQHYGYTF
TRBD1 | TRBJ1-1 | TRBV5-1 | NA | TGCGCCAGCAGCCCGGGACAGGGGGCAGAGGAGGCTTTCTTT | CASSPGQGAEEAFF
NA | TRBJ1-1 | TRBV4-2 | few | TGTGCCAGCAGCCAATCAAGCAGATCGGAAGCTTTCTTT | CASSQSSRSEAFF
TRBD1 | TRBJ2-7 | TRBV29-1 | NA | TGCAGCGTTCTTGGACAGGGGTTGCGTTACGAGCAGTACTTC | CSVLGQGLRYEQYF
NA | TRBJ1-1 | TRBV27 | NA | TGTGCCAGCAGTTTACGACAGTCAAACACTGAAGCTTTCTTT | CASSLRQSNTEAFF
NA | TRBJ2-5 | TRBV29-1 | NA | TGCAGCGTTGCTCAAGAGACCCAGTACTTC | CSVAQETQYF
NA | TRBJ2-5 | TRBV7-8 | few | TGTGCCAGCATCCCCCTTGGGGTTATAAGGGAGACCCAGTACTTC | CASIPLGVIRETQYF
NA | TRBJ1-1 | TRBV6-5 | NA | TGTGCCAGCAGTTACTCTTGGCAGAACGAAGCTTTCTTT | CASSYSWQNEAFF
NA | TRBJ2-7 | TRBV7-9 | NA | TGTGCCAGCAGCCGCAACCCCTACGAGCAGTACTTC | CASSRNPYEQYF
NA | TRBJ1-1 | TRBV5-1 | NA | TGCGCCAGCAGCGTACTCACAGGGTCCACTGAAGCTTTCTTT | CASSVLTGSTEAFF
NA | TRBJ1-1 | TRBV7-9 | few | TGTGCCAGCAGCTCTACAGAGTACACTGAAGCTTTCTTT | CASSSTEYTEAFF
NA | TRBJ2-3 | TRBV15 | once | TGTGCCACCAGCAGACAGGGGACAGATACGCAGTATTTT | CATSRQGTDTQYF
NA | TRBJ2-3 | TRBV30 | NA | TGTGCCTGGAGGGAAAGCACAGATACGCAGTATTTT | CAWRESTDTQYF
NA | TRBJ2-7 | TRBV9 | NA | TGTGCCAGCGGGCCTTCCTCCTACGAGCAGTACTTC | CASGPSSYEQYF
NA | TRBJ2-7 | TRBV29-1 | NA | TGCAGCGTTGGGGTAAGGCAGGGAACCTACGAGCAGTACTTC | CSVGVRQGTYEQYF
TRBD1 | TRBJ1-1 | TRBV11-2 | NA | TGTGCCAGCAGCGCTAACCGGGACAGGGAAGCTTTCTTT | CASSANRDREAFF
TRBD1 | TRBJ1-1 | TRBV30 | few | TGTGCCTGCCATCGGACAGGGGGAGGCACTGAAGCTTTCTTT | CACHRTGGGTEAFF
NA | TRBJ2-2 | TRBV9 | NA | TGTGCCAGCAGCGTACCCGGGGAGCTGTTTTTT | CASSVPGELFF
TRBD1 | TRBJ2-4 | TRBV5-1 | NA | TGCGCCAGCAGCTTGGGACAGGGTGCCAAAAACATTCAGTACTTC | CASSLGQGAKNIQYF
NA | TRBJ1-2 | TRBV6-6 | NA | TGTGCCAGCAGCCCCTTTCAGGGAAGCCTCTATGGCTACACCTTC | CASSPFQGSLYGYTF